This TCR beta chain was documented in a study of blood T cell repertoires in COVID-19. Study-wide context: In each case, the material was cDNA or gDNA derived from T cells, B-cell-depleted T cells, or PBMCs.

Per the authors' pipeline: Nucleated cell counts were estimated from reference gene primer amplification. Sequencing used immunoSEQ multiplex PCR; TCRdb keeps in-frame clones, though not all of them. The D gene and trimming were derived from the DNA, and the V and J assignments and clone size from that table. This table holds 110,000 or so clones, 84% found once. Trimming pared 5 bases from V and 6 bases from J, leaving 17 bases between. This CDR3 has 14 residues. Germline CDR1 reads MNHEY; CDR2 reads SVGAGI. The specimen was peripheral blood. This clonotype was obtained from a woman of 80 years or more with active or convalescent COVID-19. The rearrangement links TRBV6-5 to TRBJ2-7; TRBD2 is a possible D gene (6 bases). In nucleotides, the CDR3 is TGTGCCAGCAGTAACGCCGGGGGAAGTAGCGAGCAGTACTTC. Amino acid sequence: CASSNAGGSSEQYF.